The 12 T cell receptor beta chains presented below share a single source sample, sequenced in a study of blood T cell repertoires in COVID-19. Repertoires were generated with immunoSEQ multiplex PCR, while TCRdb's copy carries only in-frame clones and drops some. The data show a few hundred thousand clones, 86% seen once. The sequenced sample consisted of peripheral blood. These receptors were obtained from a man aged 40-55 years who had recovered from COVID-19.

There are a few counts of this clone. This rearrangement joins TRBV7-3 to TRBJ2-1, with TRBD2 identical over 8 bases. V lost 6 bases and J lost 7; bases outside the gene matches: 11. Per the germline V gene, CDR1 is SGHTA and CDR2 is FQGTGA. The CDR3 spans 15 residues. The CDR3 DNA is TGTGCCAGCAGATTTGGACTAGCAGAGGGGAATGAGCAGTTCTTC. It translates to CASRFGLAEGNEQFF.

In its sample, this clone was seen a few times. This chain joins TRBV19 and TRBJ2-1, with D perhaps TRBD2 (6 bases). The CDR3 extends over 16 amino acids. With 0 bases removed from V and 5 bases from J, the gap between germline ends came to 14 bases. Germline CDR1 LNHDA, CDR2 SQIVND (reference sequence). For the CDR3, the DNA is TGTGCCAGTAGTATAGAACTGGGAGGTTGGGACAATGAGCAGTTCTTC. It is translated as CASSIELGGWDNEQFF.

The chain uses TRBV5-6 and TRBJ1-6; 9 nucleotides line up with TRBD1. The junction had 6 bases not matched to a gene; V was cut back by 1 base and J by 10 bases. The germline CDR1 and CDR2 sequences are SGHDT and YYEEEE. The CDR3 totals 15 residues. The CDR3: CASSLLGQGGSPLHF. As DNA, the CDR3 is TGTGCCAGCAGCTTGCTGGGACAGGGAGGGTCACCCCTCCACTTT.

This clone was seen only once. The V and J genes are TRBV3-1 (or the pseudogene TRBV3-2) and TRBJ1-1; 12 bases match TRBD1. The CDR3 totals 16 residues. The germline V gene encodes CDR1 LGHDT and CDR2 YNNKEL (reference sequence). The ends lost 7 bases at V and 0 bases at J; junction bases unmatched: 6. In nucleotides, the CDR3 is TGTGCCAGCACCCGGGACAGGGGGCGAGTGAACACTGAAGCTTTCTTT. It encodes CASTRDRGRVNTEAFF.

The V call is TRBV2, the J call TRBJ1-6, with a possible D match to TRBD1 (5 bases). Trimming took off 8 bases at V and 14 bases at J, with 19 bases between the two ends. Germline V gives CDR1 SNHLY, CDR2 FYNNEI. The CDR3 is 13 amino acids. CDR3 coding DNA: TGTGCCAGCGCAGACGGGGGGATTGGATCCCTCCACTTT. Translated: CASADGGIGSLHF.

CDR3 sequence reads: CASSNELRGWTSTQYF. CDR3 DNA sequence: TGTGCCAGCAGCAACGAGTTGCGGGGGTGGACTAGTACGCAGTATTTT. The rearrangement joins TRBV7-9 to TRBJ2-3, with 7 bases aligning to TRBD2. J was trimmed by 8 bases and V by 5 bases; bases with no gene match: 16. Germline loops: CDR1 SEHNR, CDR2 FQNEAQ (reference sequence). The CDR3 spans 16 residues.

V gene TRBV19 combines with J gene TRBJ2-4; 9 bases match TRBD2. Germline V gives CDR1 LNHDA, CDR2 SQIVND (reference sequence). The V and J ends lost 6 bases and 3 bases, in that order; junction bases with no gene match: 3. CDR3 length: 14 residues. The CDR3 is CASSMTSGKNIQYF. The CDR3, as DNA: TGTGCCAGTAGCATGACTAGCGGCAAAAACATTCAGTACTTC.

The chain carries TRBV7-2 and TRBJ2-5; D is unclear. The CDR3 totals 14 residues. Trimming left V 7 bases short and J 5 bases short, with 17 bases between. CDR1 and CDR2 from the germline V gene are SGHTA and FQGNSA. CDR3 amino acids: CASNPRGLGETQYF. CDR3 coding DNA: TGTGCCAGCAACCCTCGAGGCCTTGGGGAGACCCAGTACTTC.

A single count supports this clone. The chain combines TRBV19 with TRBJ1-5; 10 positions match TRBD1. V shed 4 bases and J 4 bases; nucleotides not matched to a gene: 7. Germline CDR1 reads LNHDA; CDR2 reads SQIVND (reference sequence). This CDR3 is 16 amino acids long. As DNA, the CDR3 is TGTGCCAGTAGTACCCCGGACAGGGGGAATAATCAGCCCCAGCATTTT. It is translated as CASSTPDRGNNQPQHF.

In its sample, this clone ranks as medium-sized. The genes are TRBV19 and TRBJ2-7; D is possibly TRBD2 (6 bases). Trimming pared 3 bases from V and 5 bases from J, leaving 11 bases between. Germline V gene sequence: CDR1 LNHDA, CDR2 SQIVND (reference sequence). The CDR3 loop spans 13 amino acids. The CDR3 DNA reads TGTGCCAGTAGTATGGGGATAGCGGACGAGCAGTACTTC. Its translation: CASSMGIADEQYF.

The chain employs TRBV19 and TRBJ1-6, with D possibly TRBD1 on 5 matching bases. Trimming stripped 7 bases from V and 4 bases from J, with 8 bases between. The CDR3 is 13 residues long. Germline CDR1 is LNHDA and CDR2 is SQIVND (reference sequence). The CDR3 loop is CASMQGYNSPLHF. CDR3 bases: TGTGCCAGTATGCAGGGTTATAATTCACCCCTCCACTTT.

The V gene is TRBV29-1, the J gene TRBJ2-5; weak D call: TRBD2 (5 bases). CDR3 length: 12 residues. Trimming shortened V by 8 bases and J by 5 bases, and 15 bases separated the two germline ends. Germline values: CDR1 SQVTM, CDR2 ANQGSEA. The CDR3 bases are TGCAGCTCGAGTCGGGGTGGTGAGACCCAGTACTTC. Protein sequence: CSSSRGGETQYF.